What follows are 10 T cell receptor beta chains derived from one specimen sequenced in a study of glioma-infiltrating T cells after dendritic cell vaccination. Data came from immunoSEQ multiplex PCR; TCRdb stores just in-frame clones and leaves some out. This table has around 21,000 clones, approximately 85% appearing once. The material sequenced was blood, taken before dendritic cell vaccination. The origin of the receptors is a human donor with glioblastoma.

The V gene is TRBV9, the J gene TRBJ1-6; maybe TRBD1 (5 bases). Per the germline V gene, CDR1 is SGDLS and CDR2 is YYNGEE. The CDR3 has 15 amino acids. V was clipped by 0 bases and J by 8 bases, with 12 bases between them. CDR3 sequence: CASSVEAQDHSPLHF. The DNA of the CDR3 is TGTGCCAGCAGCGTAGAGGCACAGGACCATTCACCCCTCCACTTT.

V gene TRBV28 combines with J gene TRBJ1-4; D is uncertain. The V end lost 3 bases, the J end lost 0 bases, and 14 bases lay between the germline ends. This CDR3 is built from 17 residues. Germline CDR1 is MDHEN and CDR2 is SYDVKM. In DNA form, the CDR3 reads TGTGCCAGCAGTTTTGGAGGGTTTGGGGCAACTAATGAAAAACTGTTTTTT. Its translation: CASSFGGFGATNEKLFF.

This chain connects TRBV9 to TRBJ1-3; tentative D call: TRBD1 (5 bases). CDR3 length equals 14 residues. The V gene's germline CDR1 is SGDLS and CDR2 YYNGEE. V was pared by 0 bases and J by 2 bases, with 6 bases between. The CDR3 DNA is TGTGCCAGCAGCGTAGCAGGGACTGGAAACACCATATATTTT. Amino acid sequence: CASSVAGTGNTIYF.

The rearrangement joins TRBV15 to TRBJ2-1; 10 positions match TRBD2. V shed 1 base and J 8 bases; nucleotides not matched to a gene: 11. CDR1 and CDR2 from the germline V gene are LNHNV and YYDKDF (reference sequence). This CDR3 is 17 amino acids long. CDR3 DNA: TGTGCCACCAGCAGAGTTCGGACGGCAGCGGGAGGGGATGAGCAGTTCTTC. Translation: CATSRVRTAAGGDEQFF.

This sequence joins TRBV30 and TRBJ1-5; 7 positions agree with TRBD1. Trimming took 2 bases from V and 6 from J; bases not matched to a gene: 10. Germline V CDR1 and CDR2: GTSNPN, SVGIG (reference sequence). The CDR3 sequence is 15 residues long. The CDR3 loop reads CAWSRRQGRGQPQHF. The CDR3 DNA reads TGTGCCTGGAGTCGTAGACAGGGAAGGGGTCAGCCCCAGCATTTT.

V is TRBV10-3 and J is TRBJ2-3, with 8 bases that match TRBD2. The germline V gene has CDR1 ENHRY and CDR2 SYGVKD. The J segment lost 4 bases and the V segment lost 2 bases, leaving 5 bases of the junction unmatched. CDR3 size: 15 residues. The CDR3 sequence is CAISEERELSDTQYF. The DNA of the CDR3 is TGTGCCATCAGTGAGGAGCGGGAGTTGTCAGATACGCAGTATTTT.

The CDR3, as DNA: TGTGCCAGCAGTTACCGCGGGCGGGGGGAGACCCAGTACTTC. It encodes CASSYRGRGETQYF. The V gene is TRBV6-5, the J gene TRBJ2-5, with TRBD2 matching 7 bases. The germline CDR1 and CDR2 sequences are MNHEY and SVGAGI. The CDR3 extends over 14 amino acids. With 2 bases clipped from V and 5 bases from J, the junction kept 5 bases outside the gene matches.

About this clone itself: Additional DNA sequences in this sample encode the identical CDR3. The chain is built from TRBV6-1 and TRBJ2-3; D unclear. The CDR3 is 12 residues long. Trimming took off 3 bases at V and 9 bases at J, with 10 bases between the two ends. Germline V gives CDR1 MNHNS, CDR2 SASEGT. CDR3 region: CASSESENTQYF. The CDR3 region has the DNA TGTGCCAGCAGTGAGTCAGAAAACACGCAGTATTTT.

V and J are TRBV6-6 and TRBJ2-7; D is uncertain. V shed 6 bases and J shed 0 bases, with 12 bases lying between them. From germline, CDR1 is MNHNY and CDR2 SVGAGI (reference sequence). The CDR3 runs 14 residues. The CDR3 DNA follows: TGTGCCAGCAGCCAATACAGATCCTCCTACGAGCAGTACTTC. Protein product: CASSQYRSSYEQYF.

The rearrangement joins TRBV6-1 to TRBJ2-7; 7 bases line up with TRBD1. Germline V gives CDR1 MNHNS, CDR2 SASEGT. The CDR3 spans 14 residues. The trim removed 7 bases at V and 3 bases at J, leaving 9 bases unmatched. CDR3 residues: CASTGQLSYYEQYF. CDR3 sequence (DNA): TGTGCCAGCACGGGACAGCTATCATACTACGAGCAGTACTTC.